A selection of T cell receptor beta chains follows, all from one sample in a study of beta chain features in type 1 diabetes. Libraries were prepared by immunoSEQ multiplex PCR; TCRdb keeps only in-frame clonotypes and omits some of them. The sample shows more than 300,000 clones, around 10% of them seen only once. Sequencing was done on a sample of central memory CD4+ T cells from blood. Receptors originate from a man between 25 and 39 years old with type 1 diabetes. Each CDR3 is given with its conserved first and last residue. A D gene is named only where the DNA matches it firmly. Only part of the rows carry a size: once, few, many, or a class if the clone is expanded.

DNA: TGTGCCAGCAGCCGGAATGAGGTGGCCATTCAGTACTTC
CDR3: CASSRNEVAIQYF
J: TRBJ2-4
size: NA
D: NA
V: TRBV7-9

DNA: TGTGCCAGCATTTTCAGGAACACTGAAGCTTTCTTT
CDR3: CASIFRNTEAFF
J: TRBJ1-1
size: NA
D: NA
V: TRBV6-1

DNA: TGTGCCATCAGTGAGTCGTTACAGAACCAAGTACGAACTGAAAAACTGTTTTTT
CDR3: CAISESLQNQVRTEKLFF
J: TRBJ1-4
size: few
D: NA
V: TRBV10-3

DNA: TGTGCCAGCAGATTGGACTCCGGGGATGAGCAGTTCTTC
CDR3: CASRLDSGDEQFF
J: TRBJ2-1
size: few
D: NA
V: TRBV9

DNA: TGTGCCAGCAGCCAAGAACGAGGACAGGTGGGGACTGAAGCTTTCTTT
CDR3: CASSQERGQVGTEAFF
J: TRBJ1-1
size: NA
D: TRBD1
V: TRBV4-2

DNA: TGTGCCAGAAGCTTGGGACTCTACAATGAGCAGTTCTTC
CDR3: CARSLGLYNEQFF
J: TRBJ2-1
size: NA
D: NA
V: TRBV5-3

DNA: TGTGCCAGCAGTCATAAGCTTGGAGCCAACTATGGCTACACCTTC
CDR3: CASSHKLGANYGYTF
J: TRBJ1-2
size: many
D: NA
V: TRBV7-9

DNA: TGTGCCACCAGCAGAGGGGACAGGGTCGCCTACGAGCAGTACTTC
CDR3: CATSRGDRVAYEQYF
J: TRBJ2-7
size: few
D: TRBD1
V: TRBV15

DNA: TGTGCCTGGAGGGGCTCCAGGTCAGACATCCGTTACTATGGCTACACCTTC
CDR3: CAWRGSRSDIRYYGYTF
J: TRBJ1-2
size: NA
D: NA
V: TRBV30

DNA: TGTGCCACCAGCCGAAACTCACCTACGGCGGGATTAGGGGAGACCCAGTACTTC
CDR3: CATSRNSPTAGLGETQYF
J: TRBJ2-5
size: many
D: NA
V: TRBV15

DNA: TGTGCCAGCAGCTTAGTTGGTGGCGGGAACTCTGAGCAGTTCTTC
CDR3: CASSLVGGGNSEQFF
J: TRBJ2-1
size: few
D: NA
V: TRBV7-9

DNA: TGCAGTGCTAGAGGGGACAGGGGGATACTTTTT
CDR3: CSARGDRGILF
J: TRBJ1-5
size: NA
D: TRBD1
V: TRBV20-1

DNA: TGTGCCTCCTACGGGAGAGCACAGCGGGAGAATCGGTACGAGCAGTTCTTC
CDR3: CASYGRAQRENRYEQFF
J: TRBJ2-1
size: NA
D: TRBD2
V: TRBV2

DNA: TGTGCCAGCAGCTTAGGAGGGACAGGGGGAAGAGAGACCCAGTACTTC
CDR3: CASSLGGTGGRETQYF
J: TRBJ2-5
size: NA
D: TRBD1
V: TRBV7-3

DNA: TGCAGCGTTGTCATCACTGAAGCTTTCTTT
CDR3: CSVVITEAFF
J: TRBJ1-1
size: NA
D: NA
V: TRBV29-1

DNA: TGTGCCAGCAGCGCGAATAGGGGGACAGGGGATCAGCCCCAGCATTTT
CDR3: CASSANRGTGDQPQHF
J: TRBJ1-5
size: few
D: TRBD1
V: TRBV7-9

DNA: TGTGCCAGCAGCTCGGACCTGCTCTATGGCTACACCTTC
CDR3: CASSSDLLYGYTF
J: TRBJ1-2
size: few
D: NA
V: TRBV7-2

DNA: TGTGCCAGCAGTTTGGCGGGGGGACAGGGAGAAGCTTTCTTT
CDR3: CASSLAGGQGEAFF
J: TRBJ1-1
size: few
D: TRBD1
V: TRBV28

DNA: TGTGCCAGCAGCTTTAGCGGTAGCACAGATACGCAGTATTTT
CDR3: CASSFSGSTDTQYF
J: TRBJ2-3
size: NA
D: NA
V: TRBV7-8

DNA: TGTGCCAGCAGGCCGGACAGGGACGGTCAGCCCCAGCATTTT
CDR3: CASRPDRDGQPQHF
J: TRBJ1-5
size: few
D: TRBD1
V: TRBV6-6

DNA: TGTGCCAGCAGTCCCCGACAGGGGGCGGATACGCAGTATTTT
CDR3: CASSPRQGADTQYF
J: TRBJ2-3
size: NA
D: TRBD1
V: TRBV6-1

DNA: TGTGCCAGCAGGAAAACTAGCGGAGAACCTCAAGAGACCCAGTACTTC
CDR3: CASRKTSGEPQETQYF
J: TRBJ2-5
size: few
D: TRBD2
V: TRBV10-3

DNA: TGTGCCAGCAGAGCCGGGACAGGGGGCGGCGAGCAGTACTTC
CDR3: CASRAGTGGGEQYF
J: TRBJ2-7
size: NA
D: TRBD1
V: TRBV11-2

DNA: TGTGCCAGCAGTGGACTAGCGGGAGGATCCACCGGGGAGCTGTTTTTT
CDR3: CASSGLAGGSTGELFF
J: TRBJ2-2
size: NA
D: TRBD2
V: TRBV2

DNA: TGTGCCAGCAGCTTGTGGGACAGCGGGACAGATACGCAGTATTTT
CDR3: CASSLWDSGTDTQYF
J: TRBJ2-3
size: few
D: NA
V: TRBV11-2